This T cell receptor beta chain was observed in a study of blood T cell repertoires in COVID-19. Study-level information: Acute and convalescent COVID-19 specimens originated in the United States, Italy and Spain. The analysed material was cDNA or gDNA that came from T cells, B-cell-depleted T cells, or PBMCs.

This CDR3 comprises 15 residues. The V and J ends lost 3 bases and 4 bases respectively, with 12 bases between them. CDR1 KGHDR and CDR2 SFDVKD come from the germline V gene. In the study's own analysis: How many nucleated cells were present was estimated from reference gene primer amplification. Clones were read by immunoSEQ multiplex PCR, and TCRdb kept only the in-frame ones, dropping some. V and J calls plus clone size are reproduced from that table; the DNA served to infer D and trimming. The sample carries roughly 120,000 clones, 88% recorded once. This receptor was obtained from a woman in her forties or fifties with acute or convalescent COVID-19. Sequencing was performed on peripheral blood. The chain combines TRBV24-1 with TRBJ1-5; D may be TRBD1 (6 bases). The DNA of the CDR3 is TGTGCCACCAGTGATCCCGGACAGTTTAATCAGCCCCAGCATTTT. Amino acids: CATSDPGQFNQPQHF.